This TCR beta chain comes out of a study of control samples from healthy donors and cancer patients. CDR3 length: 16 residues. Per germline, CDR1 MNHEY and CDR2 SVGAGI. V trimming: 4 bases; J trimming: 4 bases; junction bases outside the gene matches: 9. Method: immunoSEQ multiplex PCR; TCRdb's copy keeps in-frame clones and lacks some. The data show tens of thousands of clones, with about nine tenths seen just once and 15% to 17% held by the top ten. Sample: blood. This chain links TRBV6-5 with TRBJ2-3; 9 nucleotides agree with TRBD2. This TCR came from a man aged 25-40 years in good health. The CDR3 sequence is CASSSSSGGTPDTQYF. The CDR3 DNA follows: TGTGCCAGCAGTTCGTCGAGCGGGGGGACCCCAGATACGCAGTATTTT.